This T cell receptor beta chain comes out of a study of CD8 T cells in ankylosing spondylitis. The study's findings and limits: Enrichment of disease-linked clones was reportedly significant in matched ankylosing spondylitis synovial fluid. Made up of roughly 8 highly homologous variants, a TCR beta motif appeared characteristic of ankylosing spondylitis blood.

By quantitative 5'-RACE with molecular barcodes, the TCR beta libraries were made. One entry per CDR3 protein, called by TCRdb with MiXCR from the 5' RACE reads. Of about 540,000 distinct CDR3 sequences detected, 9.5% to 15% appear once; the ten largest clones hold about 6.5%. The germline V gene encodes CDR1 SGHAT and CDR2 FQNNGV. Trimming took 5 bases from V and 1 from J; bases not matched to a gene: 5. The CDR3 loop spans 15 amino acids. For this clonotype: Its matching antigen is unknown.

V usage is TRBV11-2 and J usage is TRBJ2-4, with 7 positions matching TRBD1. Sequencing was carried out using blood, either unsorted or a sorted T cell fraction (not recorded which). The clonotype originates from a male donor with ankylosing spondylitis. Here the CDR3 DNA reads TGTGCCAGCAGCGAGACGACAGGGGCCAAAAACATTCAGTACTTC. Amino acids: CASSETTGAKNIQYF.